The rows below give T cell receptor beta chains drawn from one sample of a study of T cell repertoires in cytomegalovirus infection. TCRdb used MiXCR to reprocess the reads, holding one entry per CDR3 protein. The sample consists of approximately 910,000 distinct CDR3 sequences, roughly 31% of them appearing once. For these receptors, no antigen is known. Sequencing was performed on cultured CD8+ T cells from PBMCs, taken from culture after CMV antigen stimulation. The source of these receptors is a human donor in good health (CMV status not recorded). Some clones in this sample may be carry-over from other donors' samples. The CDR3 runs from the conserved cysteine through the conserved F or W. A D gene is named only where the DNA matches it firmly. Where a row states a size, it is once, few, many or the class of an expanded clone; other rows omit it.

TRBD1	TRBV20-1	.	TRBJ2-7	CSAPGDRGISYEQYF	TGCAGTGCGCCAGGGGACAGGGGAATCTCCTACGAGCAGTACTTC
.	TRBV4-3	.	TRBJ2-2	CASSQSRGSWGLFF	TGCGCCAGCAGCCAATCCCGCGGCAGCTGGGGGCTGTTTTTT
TRBD1	TRBV9	.	TRBJ2-2	CASSVGRTGGKTGRELFF	TGTGCCAGCAGCGTAGGCCGGACAGGGGGCAAGACAGGTCGGGAGCTGTTTTTT
TRBD2	TRBV7-2	many	TRBJ2-3	CASTYSGGSTDTQYF	TGTGCCAGCACGTATAGCGGGGGGTCCACAGATACGCAGTATTTT
.	TRBV6-1	.	TRBJ1-1	CASLPDWGNTEAFF	TGTGCCAGCCTACCGGATTGGGGAAACACTGAAGCTTTCTTT
TRBD1	TRBV2	few	TRBJ2-1	CASQGAYNEQFF	TGTGCCAGCCAGGGGGCATACAATGAGCAGTTCTTC
.	TRBV27	.	TRBJ1-5	CASSPSTGFSNQPQHF	TGTGCCAGCAGTCCATCGACAGGTTTTAGCAATCAGCCCCAGCATTTT
TRBD2	TRBV7-9	.	TRBJ2-7	CVSSGTSGPSYEQYF	TGTGTCAGCAGCGGGACTAGCGGGCCGTCCTACGAGCAGTACTTC
.	TRBV27	once	TRBJ1-5	CASSLSSGPSAQHF	TGTGCCAGCAGTTTATCTTCAGGGCCCTCAGCCCAGCATTTT
.	TRBV29-1	many	TRBJ2-7	CSVEAVGAEQYF	TGCAGCGTTGAGGCGGTAGGGGCCGAGCAGTACTTC
TRBD2	TRBV7-4	.	TRBJ2-5	CASSQSGGLETQYF	TGTGCCAGCAGCCAGAGCGGGGGGCTCGAGACCCAGTACTTC
.	TRBV6-2/TRBV6-3	.	TRBJ1-5	CASSLQVRGNQPQHF	TGTGCCAGCAGTCTTCAGGTTAGGGGAAATCAGCCCCAGCATTTT
.	TRBV19	.	TRBJ2-1	CASFLRPNEQFF	TGTGCCAGTTTTCTACGTCCGAATGAGCAGTTCTTC
.	TRBV29-1	few	TRBJ2-1	CSVEAGQAYNEQFF	TGCAGCGTTGAAGCCGGACAAGCCTACAATGAGCAGTTCTTC
TRBD1	TRBV24-1	many	TRBJ2-2	CATSDTGTGNTGELFF	TGTGCCACCAGTGACACCGGGACAGGGAACACCGGGGAGCTGTTTTTT
.	TRBV19	few	TRBJ1-1	CATSGLEAFF	TGTGCCACCTCCGGGCTTGAAGCTTTCTTT
.	TRBV7-9	.	TRBJ1-5	CASSITGSQPQHF	TGTGCCAGCAGCATAACAGGGAGCCAGCCCCAGCATTTT
.	TRBV27	.	TRBJ2-2	CASTPTLGTTGELFF	TGTGCCAGCACCCCGACGCTCGGTACAACCGGGGAGCTGTTTTTT
.	TRBV12-3/TRBV12-4	.	TRBJ2-5	CASRGDHQETQYF	TGTGCCAGCAGAGGGGACCACCAAGAGACCCAGTACTTC
.	TRBV20-1	few	TRBJ2-7	CSARDRIQGGVYEQYF	TGCAGTGCTAGAGATCGGATACAGGGGGGGGTCTACGAGCAGTACTTC
.	TRBV27	.	TRBJ1-1	CASATDRMNTEAFF	TGTGCCAGCGCCACGGACAGAATGAACACTGAAGCTTTCTTT
.	TRBV7-9	many	TRBJ1-5	CASSDRGGFSNQPQHF	TGTGCCAGCAGTGACAGAGGGGGTTTTAGCAATCAGCCCCAGCATTTT
TRBD1	TRBV7-6	few	TRBJ2-1	CASSQGQGFDNEQFF	TGTGCCAGCAGCCAGGGACAGGGTTTTGACAATGAGCAGTTCTTC
.	TRBV28	few	TRBJ2-7	CASSYVGTALSYEQYF	TGTGCCAGCAGTTATGTAGGGACGGCCTTATCCTACGAGCAGTACTTC
TRBD1	TRBV7-6	few	TRBJ1-1	CASSLTGPLEAFF	TGTGCCAGCAGCTTGACAGGGCCTCTTGAAGCTTTCTTT
.	TRBV6-1	many	TRBJ2-3	CASRLYSPADTQYF	TGTGCCAGCAGGCTCTACTCCCCGGCAGATACGCAGTATTTT
TRBD2	TRBV28	.	TRBJ2-3	CASSLSGDLGTDTQYF	TGTGCCAGCAGTTTAAGCGGGGATCTGGGCACAGATACGCAGTATTTT